The T cell receptor beta chain under discussion was sequenced for a study of T cells expressing NK-cell markers. Study-level background: The authors derived TCR beta repertoires from sorted CD3+CD56+NKG2C+, CD3+CD56+NKG2C- and CD3+CD56-NKG2C+ T cells.

This CDR3 has 15 residues. Per the germline V gene, CDR1 is MNHEY and CDR2 is SMNVEV (reference sequence). TCRdb re-analyzed the 5' RACE reads; it lists each CDR3 protein once, without DNA. The sample includes 550,000 to 600,000 distinct CDR3 sequences. Study observations and caveats: Of the CD8+ T cells in roughly 6 donors, roughly 1.0-7.0% belonged to dominant NKG2C+ clonotypes.

As to this clonotype: Its antigen is not identified.

The sample taken for sequencing was blood T cells: a sorted CD56 or NKG2C T cell subset, CD4+ or CD8+ T cells, or bulk PBMC T cells (not recorded which). The chain employs TRBV27 and TRBJ2-1; the TCRdb D gene call, TRBD2, has no DNA to confirm it. The sequence was collected from a man aged 18 to 29 in good health. CDR3 protein: CASSLGLLGGGEQFF.